What follows are 19 T cell receptor beta chains derived from one specimen sequenced in a study of blood T cell repertoires in COVID-19. Here immunoSEQ multiplex PCR was the method, and the copy in TCRdb shows in-frame clones only, minus some. The data hold some 77,000 clones, with around 83% observed a single time. What was sequenced was peripheral blood. The receptors derive from an older man with acute or convalescent COVID-19.

The chain recombines TRBV5-6 with TRBJ1-5; D remains ambiguous. Germline V lookup: CDR1 SGHDT, CDR2 YYEEEE. CDR3 length: 18 amino acids. Trimming removed 4 bases from V and 1 base from J, with 21 bases in between. The CDR3 DNA reads TGTGCCAGCAGCGCCCCCACCAAGGAGAGCATAAGCAATCAGCCCCAGCATTTT. Protein sequence: CASSAPTKESISNQPQHF.

The table lists this clone with a count of one. The gene calls are TRBV6-2 or TRBV6-3 and TRBJ2-3; 9 nucleotides line up with TRBD1. Germline CDR1 reads MNHEY; CDR2 reads SVGEGT. V was clipped by 6 bases and J by 0 bases; unmatched bases: 10. This CDR3 is 17 amino acids long. CDR3 bases: TGTGCCAGCAGCCCGGGACAGGGACCGATTAGCACAGATACGCAGTATTTT. Protein sequence: CASSPGQGPISTDTQYF.

CDR3 coding DNA: TGCGCCAGCAGCTATTTAACAGGGGATACTGAAGCTTTCTTT. Amino acids: CASSYLTGDTEAFF. The chain combines TRBV5-1 with TRBJ1-1, with 7 bases that match TRBD1. After removal of 3 bases from V and 5 bases from J, the junction contained 7 bases not matched to a gene. Germline CDR1 and CDR2: SGHRS and YFSETQ. CDR3 length: 14 residues.

This sequence joins TRBV2 and TRBJ2-3, with 7 positions matching TRBD1. V trimming: 4 bases; J trimming: 1 base; junction bases outside the gene matches: 8. CDR1 is SNHLY, CDR2 FYNNEI, per germline. The CDR3 spans 16 residues. The CDR3 coding sequence is TGTGCCAGCAGTGTTAACAGGGGACGTGGCACAGATACGCAGTATTTT. Translation gives CASSVNRGRGTDTQYF.

This chain uses TRBV5-4 with TRBJ2-1; D might be TRBD2 (6 bases). The CDR3 runs to 18 residues. Trimming took 0 bases from V and 6 from J, leaving 22 bases between them. The V gene's germline CDR1 is SGHNT and CDR2 YYREEE (reference sequence). CDR3 in DNA: TGTGCCAGCAGCTTGGGGGGATCGGACGGGAGTAATGTCAATGAGCAGTTCTTC. It translates to CASSLGGSDGSNVNEQFF.

The genes are TRBV4-1 and TRBJ2-7; 12 bases are shared with TRBD1. This CDR3 contains 15 residues. After removal of 4 bases from V and 7 bases from J, the junction contained 8 bases not matched to a gene. Germline CDR1 is MGHRA and CDR2 is YSYEKL. CDR3 DNA: TGCGCCAGCAGCCTTCCGGGACAGGGGGCAGGGGAGCAGTACTTC. As protein: CASSLPGQGAGEQYF.

The V gene is TRBV29-1, the J gene TRBJ2-1; D not resolved. Germline CDR1 reads SQVTM; CDR2 reads ANQGSEA. The CDR3 is 12 amino acids. Trimming took 7 bases from V and 3 from J, leaving 10 bases between them. The chain's CDR3 is CSAQFHYNEQFF. CDR3 nucleotide sequence: TGCAGCGCCCAGTTCCACTACAATGAGCAGTTCTTC.

V gene TRBV6-1 combines with J gene TRBJ2-7, with TRBD1 matching 7 bases. The CDR3 consists of 15 residues. CDR1 is MNHNS, CDR2 SASEGT, per germline. The V gene end was trimmed by 3 bases and the J gene end by 5 bases; junction bases not matched to a gene: 10. The CDR3 loop is CASSDGQAPEDEQYF. CDR3 in DNA: TGTGCCAGCAGTGATGGACAGGCGCCTGAGGACGAGCAGTACTTC.

Only a few counts were recorded for this clone. The chain recombines TRBV9 with TRBJ2-6; the match to TRBD1 covers 7 bases. Germline lookup yields CDR1 SGDLS and CDR2 YYNGEE. The CDR3 is made up of 17 amino acids. Trimming removed 1 base from V and 0 bases from J; junction bases left unmatched: 4. DNA for the CDR3: TGTGCCAGCAGCGTACCGGGACAGTTCTCTGGGGCCAACGTCCTGACTTTC. It codes for CASSVPGQFSGANVLTF.

This clone appeared a few times. V is TRBV2 and J is TRBJ1-1; unclear D gene. Deletions cut 4 bases from V and 4 bases from J, with 13 bases between. This CDR3 spans 14 amino acids. Germline V gene sequence: CDR1 SNHLY, CDR2 FYNNEI. CDR3 residues: CASSAEGRGTEAFF. The CDR3 nucleotides read TGTGCCAGCAGTGCTGAGGGAAGAGGCACTGAAGCTTTCTTT.

The chain uses TRBV19 and TRBJ1-2, with D possibly being TRBD1 (6 bases). Germline V lookup: CDR1 LNHDA, CDR2 SQIVND (reference sequence). Trimming pared 2 bases from V and 5 bases from J, leaving 15 bases between. The CDR3 runs to 15 residues. The CDR3 here is CASSISGQTKYGYTF. CDR3 DNA sequence: TGTGCCAGTAGTATAAGCGGACAGACAAAGTATGGCTACACCTTC.

The chain has TRBV7-2 and TRBJ1-2; D gene uncertain. The CDR3 is made up of 14 amino acids. V lost 4 bases and J 5 bases, leaving 14 bases between the germline ends. Germline loops: CDR1 SGHTA, CDR2 FQGNSA. This CDR3 is CASSSPPGSYGYTF. CDR3 in DNA: TGTGCCAGCAGCTCCCCCCCGGGGTCTTATGGCTACACCTTC.

The J gene is TRBJ1-1, the V gene TRBV28; D might be TRBD1 (6 bases). This CDR3 spans 14 amino acids. Germline CDR1 and CDR2: MDHEN and SYDVKM. Trimming removed 6 bases from V and 6 bases from J, with 17 bases in between. The CDR3 loop reads CASSYPEAGAEAFF. The CDR3 DNA reads as TGTGCCAGCAGCTATCCGGAGGCAGGGGCTGAAGCTTTCTTT.

V usage is TRBV24-1 and J usage is TRBJ2-7, with TRBD1 as a possible D gene (6 bases). Germline V gene lookup returns CDR1 KGHDR and CDR2 SFDVKD. The CDR3 contains 18 residues. Trimming removed 4 bases from V and 3 bases from J, with 24 bases in between. The CDR3 region is CATSESGQLFPRGYEQYF. DNA for the CDR3: TGTGCCACCAGTGAGAGCGGACAGCTATTCCCGAGGGGCTACGAGCAGTACTTC.

The chain employs TRBV15 and TRBJ1-1; tentatively, D is TRBD1 (6 bases). CDR1 is LNHNV and CDR2 is YYDKDF in the germline V gene (reference sequence). The CDR3 covers 16 residues. V dropped 1 base and J dropped 3 bases, with 15 bases sitting between them. CDR3: CATSRGDRAGDTEAFF. In DNA, the CDR3 is TGTGCCACCAGCAGAGGGGACCGGGCAGGGGACACTGAAGCTTTCTTT.

The V call is TRBV18, the J call TRBJ1-3, with TRBD1 matching over 8 bases. Per the germline V gene, CDR1 is KGHSH and CDR2 is LQKENI. With 6 bases clipped from V and 0 bases from J, the junction kept 10 bases outside the gene matches. This CDR3 spans 17 amino acids. CDR3 sequence (DNA): TGTGCCAGCTCTACAGGGGGAGTGATTCACTCTGGAAACACCATATATTTT. Translating gives CASSTGGVIHSGNTIYF.

This chain joins TRBV5-4 and TRBJ1-2; TRBD1 is a possible D gene (5 bases). The germline gives CDR1 SGHNT, CDR2 YYREEE (reference sequence). This CDR3 contains 14 residues. Trimming cost V 5 bases and J 2 bases, with 13 bases left between them. CDR3 DNA: TGTGCCAGCAGTTTCCAGGGTCTGAACTATGGCTACACCTTC. Translating gives CASSFQGLNYGYTF.

This rearrangement joins TRBV29-1 to TRBJ1-2; a weak D match, TRBD1 (6 bases). Germline CDR1 and CDR2: SQVTM and ANQGSEA. Trimming took off 3 bases at V and 0 bases at J, with 14 bases between the two ends. The CDR3 has 15 amino acids. The CDR3 DNA is TGCAGCGTTGAGGACAGACCAAATACTAACTATGGCTACACCTTC. Translating gives CSVEDRPNTNYGYTF.

The V and J genes are TRBV25-1 and TRBJ1-4; the D is unclear. The CDR3 loop spans 15 amino acids. V lost 4 bases and J 8 bases, leaving 17 bases between the germline ends. Germline V gene sequence: CDR1 MGHDK, CDR2 SYGVNS. This chain's CDR3 is CASSAPGGLGEKLFF. In DNA, the CDR3 is TGTGCCAGCAGTGCCCCCGGAGGGCTTGGGGAAAAACTGTTTTTT.